These T cell receptor beta chains were read from a single sample in a study of Ad26.COV2.S vaccination and SARS-CoV-2 variants. Assay used: immunoSEQ multiplex PCR; TCRdb lists only in-frame clones, some missing. The sample includes tens of thousands of clones, approximately 83% of them seen just once. The sequences come from peripheral blood, collected after recovery from COVID-19. The source of these receptors is a human donor who had recovered from COVID-19. Both conserved end residues are part of each CDR3. The order of the fields is J gene, D gene, CDR3 length, V gene, clone size, CDR3 DNA, CDR3 protein. A D gene is named only where the DNA matches it firmly. Clone sizes are given selectively: once, few, many, or a class where the clone is expanded.

TRBJ1-2	-	13	TRBV5-6	-	TGTGCCAGCAGCGCCGGACAGCCCTATGGCTACACCTTC	CASSAGQPYGYTF
TRBJ2-5	TRBD2	16	TRBV5-1	-	TGCGCCAGCAGCTTCTCCGGGACTAGCGGGGGGGAGACCCAGTACTTC	CASSFSGTSGGETQYF
TRBJ2-7	TRBD1	14	TRBV6-6	-	TGTGCCGTTACTTCGGGACAGGGGATACGCGAGCAGTACTTC	CAVTSGQGIREQYF
TRBJ2-1	-	16	TRBV19	-	TGTGCCAGTAGTGCGAAGGGACTCGGACCCTACAATGAGCAGTTCTTC	CASSAKGLGPYNEQFF
TRBJ1-1	-	14	TRBV14	-	TGTGCCAGCAGCCAAGGGGGCCGGGGACCTGAAGCTTTCTTT	CASSQGGRGPEAFF
TRBJ1-5	-	14	TRBV23-1	-	TGCGCCAGCGGACTCAGGTACTACAATCAGCCCCAGCATTTT	CASGLRYYNQPQHF
TRBJ2-3	TRBD2	15	TRBV7-3	-	TGTGCCAGCAGCACTTTAGCGGGGCGGGGGGATACGCAGTATTTT	CASSTLAGRGDTQYF
TRBJ1-6	-	16	TRBV4-2	-	TGTGCCAGCAGCCAAGAGGAGGCTTCACTAAATTCACCCCTCCACTTT	CASSQEEASLNSPLHF
TRBJ2-2	TRBD1	16	TRBV7-3	-	TGTGCCAGCAGCGGAAGACAGGGGAGCAGGGACGGGGAGCTGTTTTTT	CASSGRQGSRDGELFF
TRBJ1-1	-	14	TRBV2	-	TGTGCCAGCAGGGGGGGGGCCACGAACACTGAAGCTTTCTTT	CASRGGATNTEAFF
TRBJ2-1	TRBD1	15	TRBV6-4	-	TGTGCCAGCAGTGACTGGGACAGGGACCAAAATGAGCAGTTCTTC	CASSDWDRDQNEQFF
TRBJ2-2	TRBD2	16	TRBV29-1	-	TGCAGCGCCGACGGATGGGAGGGGCGAAGGGCCGGGGAGCTGTTTTTT	CSADGWEGRRAGELFF
TRBJ1-1	-	13	TRBV12-3/TRBV12-4	once	TGTGCCAGCGGACCTGGTTTGAACACTGAAGCTTTCTTT	CASGPGLNTEAFF
TRBJ1-1	-	14	TRBV19	-	TGTGCCAGTAGTAATTTAGTGGCTTCGGCTGAAGCTTTCTTT	CASSNLVASAEAFF
TRBJ1-5	-	14	TRBV2	-	TGTGCCAGCAGTCCTGAGAGGGTAAATCAGCCCCAGCATTTT	CASSPERVNQPQHF
TRBJ1-6	-	12	TRBV5-6	-	TGTGCCAGCAACCCCACGGGATCACCCCTCCACTTT	CASNPTGSPLHF
TRBJ1-2	TRBD1	15	TRBV11-2	-	TGTGCCAGCAGCAAACGCCAGGGGGGTTTGGATGGCTACACCTTC	CASSKRQGGLDGYTF
TRBJ1-5	-	15	TRBV18	-	TGTGCCAGCTCCTCCGGGGAGGGGCGTTGGCAGCCCCAGCATTTT	CASSSGEGRWQPQHF
TRBJ1-4	-	13	TRBV10-3	-	TGTGCCATCAGTGAGGCGGGCCCCGAGAGGCTGTTTTTT	CAISEAGPERLFF
TRBJ1-4	-	16	TRBV2	-	TGTGCCAGCAGACCGGGACGGACACCAACTAATGAAAAACTGTTTTTT	CASRPGRTPTNEKLFF
TRBJ1-3	-	12	TRBV30	-	TGTGCCTGGAGTGAGACCGGAAACACCATATATTTT	CAWSETGNTIYF
TRBJ1-1	-	14	TRBV6-5	-	TGTGCCAGCAGCCTGGGACAACTGAACACTGAAGCTTTCTTT	CASSLGQLNTEAFF
TRBJ1-1	-	14	TRBV29-1	-	TGCAGCGTTGCGGTAGGGGGGGGCAACACTGAAGCTTTCTTT	CSVAVGGGNTEAFF
TRBJ1-1	-	15	TRBV2	-	TGTGCCAGCAGTGGACTATCACTCCTGAACACTGAAGCTTTCTTT	CASSGLSLLNTEAFF
TRBJ2-5	TRBD2	17	TRBV19	-	TGTGCCAGTAGTATGGTCCGACTAGCGGGAGGTCAAGAGACCCAGTACTTC	CASSMVRLAGGQETQYF
TRBJ2-5	-	12	TRBV19	-	TGTGCCAGTAGTGTGAGGGACGGAGGCCAGTACTTC	CASSVRDGGQYF
TRBJ1-5	TRBD1	15	TRBV29-1	-	TGCAGCGCTATCGAGACAGGGGCCTTCAATCAGCCCCAGCATTTT	CSAIETGAFNQPQHF
TRBJ1-1	-	14	TRBV9	-	TGTGCCAGCAGCCCAGTCACGGGGGACACTGAAGCTTTCTTT	CASSPVTGDTEAFF
TRBJ2-2	TRBD2	18	TRBV3-1/TRBV3-2	-	TGTGCCAGCAGCCAGGGACTAGCGGGGGGGCCCGGCACCGGGGAGCTGTTTTTT	CASSQGLAGGPGTGELFF
TRBJ2-3	-	13	TRBV4-1	-	TGCGCCAGCAGCCAAGAGGGGGCAGATACGCAGTATTTT	CASSQEGADTQYF
TRBJ1-2	-	15	TRBV5-1	few	TGCGCCAGCAGCTTGGGCGGGATTGAGGACTATGGCTACACCTTC	CASSLGGIEDYGYTF
TRBJ1-1	TRBD1	15	TRBV18	-	TGTGCCAGCGCCCGCAGGGGGGAATTTAACACTGAAGCTTTCTTT	CASARRGEFNTEAFF
TRBJ2-5	TRBD1	16	TRBV9	-	TGTGCCAGCAGCGTATCCGGGACAGGGGGCGGCGAGACCCAGTACTTC	CASSVSGTGGGETQYF
TRBJ2-1	TRBD2	15	TRBV20-1	-	TGCAGTGCTAGTGTAGCGGGGAGCTCCTACAATGAGCAGTTCTTC	CSASVAGSSYNEQFF
TRBJ1-1	-	14	TRBV19	-	TGTGCCAGTAGTATCTTTACAGAAAACACTGAAGCTTTCTTT	CASSIFTENTEAFF
TRBJ1-3	-	14	TRBV29-1	-	TGCAGCGTTGAATCACTGAGCTCTGGAAACACCATATATTTT	CSVESLSSGNTIYF
TRBJ2-1	TRBD2	13	TRBV30	few	TGTGCCTGGAGTCCGGGACTAGAAGGTGAGCAGTTCTTC	CAWSPGLEGEQFF
TRBJ1-2	TRBD1	15	TRBV9	-	TGTGCCAGCAGCGCCCAACAGGGGCAATTGTGGGGCTACACCTTC	CASSAQQGQLWGYTF
TRBJ1-2	-	13	TRBV12-3/TRBV12-4	-	TGTGCCAGCAGGGGCCAGCGTTTTTATGGCTACACCTTC	CASRGQRFYGYTF
TRBJ2-1	TRBD2	16	TRBV5-1	-	TGCGCCAGCAGCTTGGCCCGGGAGGGAGGCCGTAATGAGCAGTTCTTC	CASSLAREGGRNEQFF
TRBJ1-3	TRBD1	15	TRBV7-2	-	TGTGCCAGCAGCCCCGGGACAGACTCTGGAAACACCATATATTTT	CASSPGTDSGNTIYF
TRBJ1-4	-	15	TRBV10-3	-	TGTGCCATCAGTGAGTCGTCGACCTTAAATGAAAAACTGTTTTTT	CAISESSTLNEKLFF
TRBJ1-4	TRBD1	15	TRBV5-1	-	TGCGCCAGCAGCCCCCCGACAGGGAATAATGAAAAACTGTTTTTT	CASSPPTGNNEKLFF
TRBJ2-5	-	16	TRBV7-7	-	TGTGCCAGCAGCTCCCGTAATAAGGACGCACAAGAGACCCAGTACTTC	CASSSRNKDAQETQYF
TRBJ1-1	-	13	TRBV30	-	TGTGCCTGGAGGACACTGGCTAACACTGAAGCTTTCTTT	CAWRTLANTEAFF
TRBJ1-6	-	15	TRBV11-2	-	TGTGCCAGCAGCTTATCCGGGGACTATAATTCACCCCTCCACTTT	CASSLSGDYNSPLHF
TRBJ1-6	-	15	TRBV5-1	-	TGCGCCAGCAGCATGGGTTTCTCCTATAATTCACCCCTCCACTTT	CASSMGFSYNSPLHF
TRBJ1-5	-	14	TRBV6-5	-	TGTGCCAGCAGTTCTAGACAGGTCAATCAGCCCCAGCATTTT	CASSSRQVNQPQHF
TRBJ1-4	TRBD1	17	TRBV28	-	TGTGCCAGCAGGGATGCCGGGACAGGGGGGAGTAATGAAAAACTGTTTTTT	CASRDAGTGGSNEKLFF
TRBJ2-1	TRBD1	13	TRBV3-1/TRBV3-2	many	TGTGCCAGCAGGCAACGACAGGGCAATGAGCAGTTCTTC	CASRQRQGNEQFF
TRBJ2-1	TRBD2	15	TRBV5-1	few	TGCGCCAGCAGCTTGACTAGCGCCTCCTACAATGAGCAGTTCTTC	CASSLTSASYNEQFF
TRBJ1-2	TRBD1	15	TRBV4-1	-	TGCGCCAGCAGCCAATCGACAGGGGGCTACTATGGCTACACCTTC	CASSQSTGGYYGYTF
TRBJ2-3	-	14	TRBV11-1	-	TGTGCCAGCACGGTCAGGGGAATCACAGATACGCAGTATTTT	CASTVRGITDTQYF
TRBJ1-1	-	14	TRBV7-2	-	TGTACCAGCATCCTCGGGGGCAGTAACACTGAAGCTTTCTTT	CTSILGGSNTEAFF